The clone carrying this T cell receptor beta chain was seen more than once but under ten times. The target antigen is unknown. This sample is drawn from a study of identical twins. Study observations and caveats: Fewer insertions were carried by abundant cord blood beta clonotypes, but none was seen in memory repertoires.

Trimming took 6 bases from V and 7 from J, leaving 13 bases between them. Germline lookup yields CDR1 MNHNS and CDR2 SASEGT. The CDR3 sequence is 13 residues long. Unique molecular identifiers were present on the cDNA, which also gained a universal primer site by template switching. TCRdb passed the 5' RACE reads through MiXCR, listing each CDR3 protein once. The sample includes just under 550,000 distinct CDR3 sequences, 13% to 15% of them seen just once. Healthy Caucasians made up all donors. This sample was also put to use in a study of yellow fever vaccine responses in identical twins. As reported in that work: Twins' T cell vaccine responses reportedly looked partly convergent, partly personalized.

The gene calls are TRBV6-1 and TRBJ2-1; D is unresolved. The sequence was obtained from a woman between 18 and 30 years old in good health. The material sequenced was CD4+ T cells sorted from blood. The CDR3 is CASSPRNRNEQFF. In nucleotides, the CDR3 is TGTGCCAGCAGCCCACGCAATAGGAATGAGCAGTTCTTC.